One and the same sample provided the 9 T cell receptor beta chains below, sequenced in a study of shared clonotypes between healthy human individuals. Produced via immunoSEQ multiplex PCR; TCRdb's table is partial and in-frame only. This table holds 1.6 million or so clones, about 98.5% found once. The sample taken for sequencing was naive CD4+ T cells sorted from blood. Subset denoted: CD45RA+ positively selected. The receptors originated from a man younger than 40 in good health.

This rearrangement joins TRBV10-3 to TRBJ1-1, with D hard to call. Germline-derived CDR1 and CDR2 are ENHRY and SYGVKD. The CDR3 length is 13 residues. V was cut by 1 base and J by 6 bases, with 9 bases left in between. DNA for the CDR3: TGTGCCATCAGTGAGTTCGGAGGCGCTGAAGCTTTCTTT. This encodes CAISEFGGAEAFF.

The chain carries TRBV5-1 and TRBJ2-5; 7 bases agree with TRBD2. Germline loops: CDR1 SGHRS, CDR2 YFSETQ. The J segment lost 5 bases and the V segment lost 0 bases, leaving 7 bases of the junction unmatched. The CDR3 spans 15 residues. The CDR3 reads CASSLEVGGMETQYF. CDR3 sequence (DNA): TGCGCCAGCAGCTTGGAAGTGGGAGGGATGGAGACCCAGTACTTC.

This rearrangement joins TRBV5-4 to TRBJ2-5, with TRBD1 identical over 8 bases. V gave up 1 base and J gave up 2 bases; unmatched junction bases: 7. CDR1 SGHNT and CDR2 YYREEE come from the germline V gene (reference sequence). The CDR3 covers 16 residues. CDR3 protein: CASSLLSGTGQETQYF. CDR3 nucleotides: TGTGCCAGCAGCTTGCTGTCGGGGACAGGTCAAGAGACCCAGTACTTC.

The gene calls are TRBV7-3 and TRBJ2-7; TRBD1 agrees at 8 bases. Losses at the gene ends were 8 bases for V and 5 bases for J; bases not matched to a gene: 8. CDR1 and CDR2 (germline): SGHTA, FQGTGA. CDR3 length: 13 residues. The chain's CDR3 is CASLIPDRDEQYF. The CDR3 nucleotides are TGTGCCAGCCTTATTCCGGACAGGGACGAGCAGTACTTC.

This chain connects TRBV21-1 to TRBJ1-2; TRBD1, the table's D call, lacks a check against the DNA. TRBV21-1 is marked as a pseudogene. The CDR3 loop spans 15 amino acids. The CDR3 nucleotides are TGTGCCAGCAGCAAAGGGCTGGACAGGGCAGCTAGCTACACCTTC. As protein: CASSKGLDRAASYTF.

The J gene is TRBJ2-1, the V gene TRBV11-2; 14 bases fit TRBD2. Germline CDR1 and CDR2: SGHAT and FQNNGV. The length of the CDR3 is 15 residues. The V and J ends lost 5 bases and 8 bases, in that order; junction bases with no gene match: 5. The CDR3 bases are TGTGCCAGCAGCCAAGGACTAGCGGGAGGCCATGAGCAGTTCTTC. Translation: CASSQGLAGGHEQFF.

The gene calls are TRBV11-2 and TRBJ2-5, with D perhaps being TRBD1 or TRBD2 (5 bases each). The V end lost 4 bases, the J end lost 5 bases, and 14 bases lay between the germline ends. Per the germline V gene, CDR1 is SGHAT and CDR2 is FQNNGV. CDR3 size: 14 residues. The CDR3 sequence is CASSWDHRWETQYF. Written as DNA, the CDR3 is TGTGCCAGCAGCTGGGACCATCGCTGGGAGACCCAGTACTTC.

Notes on this clone: In the same sample, other DNA sequences code for this CDR3. The chain combines TRBV5-1 with TRBJ2-5; no clear D. The CDR3 spans 12 residues. Trimming shortened V by 0 bases and J by 5 bases, and 5 bases separated the two germline ends. Germline CDR1 and CDR2: SGHRS and YFSETQ. The CDR3 DNA is TGCGCCAGCAGCTTGGATCCCGAGACCCAGTACTTC. It translates to CASSLDPETQYF.

The genes are TRBV29-1 and TRBJ2-3; TRBD2 matches 8 bases. There are 15 residues in the CDR3. CDR1 SQVTM and CDR2 ANQGSEA come from the germline V gene. With 5 bases clipped from V and 1 base from J, the junction kept 8 bases outside the gene matches. This CDR3 is CSVFGRAFGTDTQYF. The CDR3 DNA reads TGCAGCGTTTTCGGGAGGGCCTTTGGCACAGATACGCAGTATTTT.